The 22 T cell receptor beta chains below all came from one sample that was sequenced in a study of identical twins. TCRdb used MiXCR to reprocess the 5' RACE reads, holding one entry per CDR3 protein. Altogether 1.5 million or so distinct CDR3 sequences are present, under 35% being singletons, with the ten largest covering 0.25% to 0.3%. Specimen: cord blood. The receptor set was obtained from a newborn girl in good health.

V usage is TRBV12-3 or TRBV12-4 and J usage is TRBJ1-1; TRBD1 agrees at 10 bases. The CDR3 extends over 15 amino acids. The junction had 8 bases not matched to a gene; V was cut back by 3 bases and J by 7 bases. As DNA, the CDR3 is TGTGCCAGCAGTTTTAGGGGACAGGGGAGGAATGAAGCTTTCTTT. Translating gives CASSFRGQGRNEAFF.

This clonotype came up a few times. The chain joins TRBV16 to TRBJ2-4, with D unclear. The CDR3 runs 14 residues. Trimming left V 3 bases short and J 0 bases short, with 6 bases between. The germline V gene has CDR1 KGHSY and CDR2 FQNENV. In DNA form, the CDR3 reads TGTGCCAGCAGCCACGGCGGAGCCAAAAACATTCAGTACTTC. Its protein product is CASSHGGAKNIQYF.

The chain is built from TRBV27 and TRBJ2-7; 10 bases agree with TRBD2. V shed 7 bases and J 4 bases; nucleotides not matched to a gene: 13. Germline V gene lookup returns CDR1 MNHEY and CDR2 SMNVEV (reference sequence). The CDR3 is 16 residues long. As DNA, the CDR3 is TGTGCCAGCACTCCCTTGTACGGACTAGCGGTGTACGAGCAGTACTTC. Amino acids: CASTPLYGLAVYEQYF.

This clonotype turned up a few times. V gene TRBV9 combines with J gene TRBJ2-7; TRBD2 aligns across 13 bases. With V trimmed by 5 bases and J by 2 bases, 7 bases remained unmatched. The CDR3 runs 16 residues. Germline CDR1 is SGDLS and CDR2 is YYNGEE. The CDR3 loop reads CASRPGLAGPPYEQYF. The CDR3 DNA reads as TGTGCCAGCAGACCGGGACTAGCGGGACCCCCCTACGAGCAGTACTTC.

The chain has TRBV12-3 or TRBV12-4 and TRBJ1-2, with D perhaps TRBD1 (6 bases). V lost 4 bases to trimming and J lost 1 base, with 16 bases between them. The CDR3 has 16 residues. The chain's CDR3 is CASSSQQGPFNYGYTF. The CDR3 DNA reads TGTGCCAGCAGTTCCCAACAGGGCCCCTTTAACTATGGCTACACCTTC.

A few counts support this clonotype. The V gene is TRBV24-1, the J gene TRBJ2-1; 7 bases are shared with TRBD1. V lost 3 bases and J lost 2; bases outside the gene matches: 3. Germline CDR1 reads KGHDR; CDR2 reads SFDVKD. The CDR3 loop spans 15 amino acids. The CDR3 reads CATSDPDRPYNEQFF. The CDR3 coding sequence is TGTGCCACCAGTGATCCGGACAGGCCCTACAATGAGCAGTTCTTC.

This clonotype was counted only a few times. Written as DNA, the CDR3 is TGTGCCAGCAGCGAACGGACTAGCGGGTTGGAGACCCAGTACTTC. It is translated as CASSERTSGLETQYF. The gene calls are TRBV9 and TRBJ2-5; 11 nucleotides line up with TRBD2. The length of the CDR3 is 15 residues. Trimming removed 3 bases from V and 5 bases from J; junction bases left unmatched: 6. The germline CDR1 and CDR2 sequences are SGDLS and YYNGEE.

This clonotype was counted a few times. J is TRBJ2-1 and V is TRBV7-9, with 7 positions matching TRBD2. The CDR3 contains 15 residues. V lost 1 base to trimming and J lost 5 bases; unmatched junction nucleotides: 5. Germline V gene sequence: CDR1 SEHNR, CDR2 FQNEAQ (reference sequence). CDR3 in amino acids: CASSLGPLADNEQFF. The CDR3 bases are TGTGCCAGCAGCTTAGGGCCCCTAGCGGACAATGAGCAGTTCTTC.

The DNA of the CDR3 is TGCAGTGCTGTTGGGGATACCTACGAGCAGTACTTC. As protein: CSAVGDTYEQYF. The chain recombines TRBV20-1 with TRBJ2-7; D call uncertain. The germline V gene has CDR1 DFQATT and CDR2 SNEGSKA (reference sequence). Trimming cost V 5 bases and J 2 bases, with 10 bases left between them. The CDR3 is 12 amino acids.

This clonotype was detected a few times. The chain employs TRBV12-3 or TRBV12-4 and TRBJ2-1; 13 bases map to TRBD2. CDR3 length: 18 residues. Trimming at V came to 3 bases and at J to 3 bases, leaving 8 bases not matched to a gene. CDR3 DNA sequence: TGTGCCAGCAGTTTTGGTGGACTAGCGGGAGCTCTCTACAATGAGCAGTTCTTC. It encodes CASSFGGLAGALYNEQFF.

This rearrangement joins TRBV13 to TRBJ2-5; 8 bases line up with TRBD1. With 0 bases clipped from V and 0 bases from J, the junction kept 12 bases outside the gene matches. The CDR3 spans 19 residues. Per germline, CDR1 PRHDT and CDR2 FYEKMQ (reference sequence). The DNA of the CDR3 is TGTGCCAGCAGCTTAGGCCCGACAGGGGCCGAACTGTACCAAGAGACCCAGTACTTC. Its translation: CASSLGPTGAELYQETQYF.

V gene TRBV20-1 combines with J gene TRBJ2-7, with 11 positions matching TRBD2. CDR3 length equals 12 residues. Trimming took 6 bases from V and 5 from J; bases not matched to a gene: 3. Germline loops: CDR1 DFQATT, CDR2 SNEGSKA (reference sequence). Written as DNA, the CDR3 is TGCAGTGCGACTAGCGGGACCCACGAGCAGTACTTC. Protein: CSATSGTHEQYF.

This chain links TRBV20-1 with TRBJ1-5; tentatively, D is TRBD1 (5 bases). The ends were cut back, 5 bases at V and 2 bases at J, with 10 bases in the middle. The CDR3 has 13 amino acids. CDR1 is DFQATT, CDR2 SNEGSKA, per germline (reference sequence). CDR3 protein: CSALSRGNQPQHF. CDR3 sequence (DNA): TGCAGTGCTCTCTCCAGGGGCAATCAGCCCCAGCATTTT.

The chain carries TRBV6-1 and TRBJ1-1; 7 nucleotides match TRBD1. Germline trimming cut 10 bases from V and 0 bases from J; bases unmatched to any gene: 8. There are 14 residues in the CDR3. Germline CDR1 reads MNHNS; CDR2 reads SASEGT. Here the CDR3 DNA reads TGTGCCATCCCCTTACAGGGGATGAACACTGAAGCTTTCTTT. This codes for CAIPLQGMNTEAFF.

This clonotype showed up many times. The chain couples TRBV18 to TRBJ1-5, with D possibly being TRBD1 (6 bases). CDR3 length equals 14 residues. Trimming pared 8 bases from V and 2 bases from J, leaving 13 bases between. The germline gives CDR1 KGHSH, CDR2 LQKENI. In DNA, the CDR3 is TGTGCCAGCAGCCCCCGACAGGGCAATCAGCCCCAGCATTTT. Translated: CASSPRQGNQPQHF.

The chain carries TRBV12-3 or TRBV12-4 and TRBJ2-1; 7 nucleotides align to TRBD2. This CDR3 has 15 amino acids. V gave up 5 bases and J gave up 4 bases; unmatched junction bases: 8. Written as DNA, the CDR3 is TGTGCCAGCAGTCACGGGACTATCCCGTACAATGAGCAGTTCTTC. It translates to CASSHGTIPYNEQFF.

This clonotype came up a few times. The chain carries TRBV11-2 and TRBJ2-7; 8 nucleotides match TRBD1. Germline V gene data show CDR1 as SGHAT and CDR2 as FQNNGV. This CDR3 contains 15 residues. J gave up 2 bases and V 0 bases, and 3 bases lay outside the gene matches. CDR3 DNA: TGTGCCAGCAGCTTAGACGTGGACAGGGCCTACGAGCAGTACTTC. Amino acids: CASSLDVDRAYEQYF. Full variable domain (outside the CDR3, taken from reference TRBV11-2 and TRBJ2-7): EAGVAQSPRYKIIEKRQSVAFWCNPISGHATLYWYQQILGQGPKLLIQFQNNGVVDDSQLPKDRFSAERLKGVDSTLKIQPAKLEDSAVYLCASSLDVDRAYEQYFGPGTRLTVT.

The chain carries TRBV28 and TRBJ2-7; 8 bases are shared with TRBD1. The CDR3 extends over 15 amino acids. The ends lost 5 bases at V and 1 base at J; junction bases unmatched: 7. Germline loops: CDR1 MDHEN, CDR2 SYDVKM. The CDR3: CASSGLRDRSYEQYF. Here the CDR3 DNA reads TGTGCCAGCAGTGGACTCCGGGACAGGTCCTACGAGCAGTACTTC.

This clonotype appeared a few times. The chain uses TRBV4-2 and TRBJ2-1; D is perhaps TRBD2 (6 bases). CDR3 length: 17 residues. Germline V gene sequence: CDR1 LGHNA, CDR2 YNFKEQ. Trimming removed 0 bases from V and 0 bases from J, with 12 bases in between. CDR3 bases: TGTGCCAGCAGCCAAGATGTCGGGGGAAGCTCCTACAATGAGCAGTTCTTC. Translating gives CASSQDVGGSSYNEQFF.

The J gene is TRBJ1-2, the V gene TRBV27, with TRBD1 as a possible D gene (6 bases). Trimming took 6 bases from V and 7 from J, leaving 18 bases between them. This CDR3 is 14 amino acids long. From germline, CDR1 is MNHEY and CDR2 SMNVEV (reference sequence). CDR3 sequence (DNA): TGTGCCAGCAGAGTAGGTCCAGGGGCGGGTGGCTACACCTTC. Protein: CASRVGPGAGGYTF.

This clonotype occurred a few times. The chain carries TRBV29-1 and TRBJ1-1; no clear D gene. V lost 7 bases to trimming and J lost 0 bases, with 12 bases between them. CDR1 SQVTM and CDR2 ANQGSEA come from the germline V gene. The CDR3 length is 13 residues. The CDR3 DNA reads TGCAGCGCCAGATTCCAGTTGAACACTGAAGCTTTCTTT. Encoded protein: CSARFQLNTEAFF.

The chain carries TRBV7-8 and TRBJ1-5; no reliable D call. This CDR3 contains 16 residues. With 3 bases removed from V and 7 bases from J, the gap between germline ends came to 19 bases. Germline V gene sequence: CDR1 SGHVS, CDR2 FQNEAQ. As DNA, the CDR3 is TGTGCCAGCAGCTTGCATGGGATGGGAGGGAACCAGCCCCAGCATTTT. Amino acid sequence: CASSLHGMGGNQPQHF.